These 14 T cell receptor beta chains were all obtained from the same sample, sequenced in a study of blood T cell repertoires in COVID-19. Using immunoSEQ multiplex PCR, the repertoire was profiled, and TCRdb retains in-frame clones only, with some absent. The sample has 200,000 to 300,000 clones; 75% to 90% are singletons. Sequenced material: peripheral blood. These receptors all stem from a woman between 35 and 50 years old with acute or convalescent COVID-19.

This chain connects TRBV18 to TRBJ1-4; the D gene is possibly TRBD1 (5 bases). The CDR3 contains 15 residues. Between the trimmed V and J ends, which lost 1 base and 4 bases, there was a span of 10 bases. Germline values: CDR1 KGHSH, CDR2 LQKENI. In DNA form, the CDR3 reads TGTGCCAGCTCACCACTAGGGGATAATAATGAAAAACTGTTTTTT. Its protein product is CASSPLGDNNEKLFF.

This clone was found once. CDR3 loop: CASSSGATNEKLFF. Written as DNA, the CDR3 is TGCGCCAGCAGCTCAGGGGCAACTAATGAAAAACTGTTTTTT. The chain employs TRBV5-1 and TRBJ1-4, with D possibly being TRBD1 (6 bases). There are 14 residues in the CDR3. V lost 3 bases to trimming and J lost 0 bases, with 6 bases between them. From germline, CDR1 is SGHRS and CDR2 YFSETQ.

This clone was seen only once. The CDR3 DNA sequence: TGTGCCAGCAGTTTTACGGGGGGCATGAACACTGAAGCTTTCTTT. This translates into CASSFTGGMNTEAFF. The chain combines TRBV6-5 with TRBJ1-1; a possible D gene is TRBD1 (6 bases). CDR1 MNHEY and CDR2 SVGAGI come from the germline V gene. The CDR3 loop spans 15 amino acids. V was trimmed by 4 bases and J by 0 bases, leaving 12 bases between them.

The chain combines TRBV10-3 with TRBJ1-6; perhaps TRBD1 as D (5 bases). V shed 3 bases and J shed 8 bases, with 14 bases lying between them. This CDR3 region has 15 residues. The germline gives CDR1 ENHRY, CDR2 SYGVKD. The CDR3 reads CAISDSGGDDSPLHF. The CDR3 DNA is TGTGCCATCAGTGATTCGGGGGGAGACGATTCACCCCTCCACTTT.

Regarding this clone: Other DNA sequences of this sample code for an identical CDR3. CDR3 sequence: CASSPTGGYGYTF. CDR3 nucleotide sequence: TGTGCCAGCTCACCAACAGGGGGCTATGGCTACACCTTC. V usage is TRBV18 and J usage is TRBJ1-2; TRBD1 matches at 8 bases. Per the germline V gene, CDR1 is KGHSH and CDR2 is LQKENI. The CDR3 is 13 residues long. Trimming removed 2 bases from V and 4 bases from J; junction bases left unmatched: 0.

This chain joins TRBV10-3 and TRBJ1-1; D remains unclear. V gave up 6 bases and J gave up 6 bases, with 14 bases separating them. The germline V gene encodes CDR1 ENHRY and CDR2 SYGVKD. The CDR3 contains 13 residues. CDR3 sequence: CAIRVNIASEAFF. The CDR3 bases are TGTGCCATCAGGGTTAACATTGCTTCTGAAGCTTTCTTT.

This chain links TRBV6-4 with TRBJ1-2, with D possibly TRBD1 on 6 matching bases. Trimming removed 4 bases from V and 6 bases from J, with 12 bases in between. Germline V gives CDR1 MRHNA, CDR2 SNTAGT. The CDR3 runs 13 residues. The CDR3 reads CASSATGLNGYTF. CDR3 nucleotides: TGTGCCAGCAGTGCGACAGGCCTTAATGGCTACACCTTC.

V gene TRBV18 combines with J gene TRBJ1-4, with a tentative D call TRBD1 (5 bases). V shed 0 bases and J shed 8 bases, with 13 bases lying between them. The length of the CDR3 is 15 residues. The germline V gene encodes CDR1 KGHSH and CDR2 LQKENI. The CDR3 DNA is TGTGCCAGCTCACCACCGAGCCAGGGCGGAGAAAAACTGTTTTTT. Amino acid sequence: CASSPPSQGGEKLFF.

The chain joins TRBV5-4 to TRBJ1-4; TRBD1 is a possible D gene (5 bases). The CDR3 length is 15 residues. Germline loops: CDR1 SGHNT, CDR2 YYREEE (reference sequence). Trimming left V 0 bases short and J 3 bases short, with 9 bases between. The CDR3 DNA follows: TGTGCCAGCAGCTTGGATTGGGGGGCTAATGAAAAACTGTTTTTT. It specifies CASSLDWGANEKLFF. Using reference TRBV5-4 and TRBJ1-4 for the parts outside the CDR3, the full variable domain is ETGVTQSPTHLIKTRGQQVTLRCSSQSGHNTVSWYQQALGQGPQFIFQYYREEENGRGNFPPRFSGLQFPNYSSELNVNALELDDSALYLCASSLDWGANEKLFFGSGTQLSVL.

The chain joins TRBV30 to TRBJ1-4; D perhaps matches TRBD1 (5 bases). The CDR3 has 18 amino acids. Germline V gives CDR1 GTSNPN, CDR2 SVGIG (reference sequence). V lost 0 bases and J lost 6, with 23 bases in between. The CDR3 DNA sequence: TGTGCCTGGAGTGTTAGAATCGTGGGGCAGGTCCATTATGAAAAACTGTTTTTT. Protein product: CAWSVRIVGQVHYEKLFF.

The table lists this clone with a few counts. V usage is TRBV6-1 and J usage is TRBJ2-7; perhaps TRBD1 as D (6 bases). CDR3 length equals 15 residues. V lost 0 bases, J lost 3 bases, and 12 bases lay in between. Germline V gives CDR1 MNHNS, CDR2 SASEGT. CDR3 region: CASSEANRVFYEQYV. The CDR3 nucleotides are TGTGCCAGCAGTGAAGCGAACAGGGTGTTCTACGAGCAGTACGTC.

Of note for this clone: This sample includes further DNA sequences coding for the same CDR3. The chain joins TRBV12-3 or TRBV12-4 to TRBJ1-1; TRBD1 is a possible D gene (5 bases). The V end was cut by 1 base, the J end by 10 bases, with 7 bases between. CDR3 length: 11 amino acids. In DNA form, the CDR3 reads TGTGCCAGCAGTTTAGGTCAGGGAGCTTTCTTT. Its protein is CASSLGQGAFF.

This clone occurred a few times. V gene TRBV6-4 combines with J gene TRBJ2-2, with 8 bases identical to TRBD2. V shed 2 bases and J 2 bases; nucleotides not matched to a gene: 4. Germline values: CDR1 MRHNA, CDR2 SNTAGT. This CDR3 region has 16 residues. The CDR3 loop is CASSDPSGGNTGELFF. CDR3 nucleotides: TGTGCCAGCAGTGACCCGAGCGGGGGAAACACCGGGGAGCTGTTTTTT.

The genes are TRBV30 and TRBJ1-4, with D unclear. Per germline, CDR1 GTSNPN and CDR2 SVGIG (reference sequence). This CDR3 has 12 amino acids. Trimming pared 5 bases from V and 7 bases from J, leaving 11 bases between. The CDR3 nucleotides are TGTGCCTGGGCCACCCTCGGTGAAAAACTGTTTTTT. It specifies CAWATLGEKLFF.